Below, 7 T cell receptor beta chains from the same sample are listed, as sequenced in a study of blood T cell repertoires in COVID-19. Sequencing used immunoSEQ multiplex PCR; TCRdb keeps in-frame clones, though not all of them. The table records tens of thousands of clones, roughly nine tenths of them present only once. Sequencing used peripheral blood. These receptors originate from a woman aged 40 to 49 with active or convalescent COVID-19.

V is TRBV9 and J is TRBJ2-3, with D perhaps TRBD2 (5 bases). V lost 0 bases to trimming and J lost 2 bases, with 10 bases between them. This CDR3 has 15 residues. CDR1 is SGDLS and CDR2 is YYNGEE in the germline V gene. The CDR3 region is CASSVEGGLTDTQYF. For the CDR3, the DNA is TGTGCCAGCAGCGTAGAGGGCGGACTCACAGATACGCAGTATTTT.

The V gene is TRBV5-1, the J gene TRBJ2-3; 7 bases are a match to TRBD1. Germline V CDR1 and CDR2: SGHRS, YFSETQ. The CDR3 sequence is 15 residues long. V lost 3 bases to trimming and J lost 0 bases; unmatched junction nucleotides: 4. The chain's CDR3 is CASSWMTGSTDTQYF. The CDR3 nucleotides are TGCGCCAGCAGCTGGATGACAGGGAGCACAGATACGCAGTATTTT.

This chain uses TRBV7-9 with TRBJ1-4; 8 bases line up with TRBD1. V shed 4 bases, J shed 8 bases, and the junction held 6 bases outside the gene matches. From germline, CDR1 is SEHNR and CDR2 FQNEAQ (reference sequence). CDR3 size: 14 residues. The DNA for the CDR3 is TGTGCCAGCAGCTCAACAGGGGGAGGAGAAAAACTGTTTTTT. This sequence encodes CASSSTGGGEKLFF.

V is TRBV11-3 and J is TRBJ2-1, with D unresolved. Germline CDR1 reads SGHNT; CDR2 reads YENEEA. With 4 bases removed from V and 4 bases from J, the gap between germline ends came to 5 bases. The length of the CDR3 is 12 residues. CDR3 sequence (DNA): TGTGCCAGCAGCTCCGGGTACAATGAGCAGTTCTTC. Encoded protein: CASSSGYNEQFF.

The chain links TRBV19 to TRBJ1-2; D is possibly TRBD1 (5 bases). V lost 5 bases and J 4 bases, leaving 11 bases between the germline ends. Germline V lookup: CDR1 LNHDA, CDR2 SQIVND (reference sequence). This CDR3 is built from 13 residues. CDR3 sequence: CASSLETGYGYTF. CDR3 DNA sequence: TGTGCCAGTAGTCTTGAAACAGGCTATGGCTACACCTTC.

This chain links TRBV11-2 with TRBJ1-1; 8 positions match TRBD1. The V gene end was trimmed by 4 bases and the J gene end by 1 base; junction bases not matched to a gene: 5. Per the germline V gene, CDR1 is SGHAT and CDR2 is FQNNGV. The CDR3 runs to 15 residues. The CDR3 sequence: CASSSNRGRNTEAFF. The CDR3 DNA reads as TGTGCCAGCAGCTCTAACAGGGGGAGGAACACTGAAGCTTTCTTT. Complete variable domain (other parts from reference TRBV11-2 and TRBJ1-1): EAGVAQSPRYKIIEKRQSVAFWCNPISGHATLYWYQQILGQGPKLLIQFQNNGVVDDSQLPKDRFSAERLKGVDSTLKIQPAKLEDSAVYLCASSSNRGRNTEAFFGQGTRLTVV.

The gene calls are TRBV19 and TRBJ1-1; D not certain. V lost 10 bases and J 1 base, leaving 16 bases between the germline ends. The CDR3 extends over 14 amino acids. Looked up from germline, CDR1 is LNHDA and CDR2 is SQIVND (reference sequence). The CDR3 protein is CATGEDSGNTEAFF. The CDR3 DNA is TGTGCCACTGGGGAGGATTCGGGGAACACTGAAGCTTTCTTT.